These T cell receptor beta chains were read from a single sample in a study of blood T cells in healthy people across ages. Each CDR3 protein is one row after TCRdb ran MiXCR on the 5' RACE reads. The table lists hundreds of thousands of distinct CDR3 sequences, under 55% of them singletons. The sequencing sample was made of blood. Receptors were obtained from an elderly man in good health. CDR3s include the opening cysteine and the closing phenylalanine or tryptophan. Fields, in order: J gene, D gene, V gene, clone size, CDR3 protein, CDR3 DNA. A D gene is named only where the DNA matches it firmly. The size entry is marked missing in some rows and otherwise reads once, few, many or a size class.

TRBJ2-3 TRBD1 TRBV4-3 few CASSQGYRGSDTQYF TGCGCCAGCAGCCAAGGATACAGGGGTTCAGATACGCAGTATTTT
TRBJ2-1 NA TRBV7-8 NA CASSLGGGLQREQFF TGTGCCAGCAGCTTAGGTGGGGGACTCCAAAGGGAGCAGTTCTTC
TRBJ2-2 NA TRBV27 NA CASRLIPGELFF TGTGCCAGCAGGTTAATTCCCGGGGAGCTGTTTTTT
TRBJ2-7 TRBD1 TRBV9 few CASSEKDRDEQYF TGTGCCAGCAGCGAGAAAGACAGGGACGAGCAGTACTTC
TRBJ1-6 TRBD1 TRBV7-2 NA CASSLAMTGLSPLHF TGTGCCAGCAGCTTAGCGATGACAGGGCTTTCACCCCTCCACTTT
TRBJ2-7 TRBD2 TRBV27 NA CASSSHGTSEQYF TGTGCCAGCAGTTCCCACGGGACTAGCGAGCAGTACTTC
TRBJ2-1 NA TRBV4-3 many CASSQEGGRYNEQFF TGCGCCAGCAGCCAAGAAGGGGGACGTTACAATGAGCAGTTCTTC
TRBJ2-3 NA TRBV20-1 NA CSARWPGATDTQYF TGCAGTGCCCGTTGGCCTGGGGCTACAGATACGCAGTATTTT
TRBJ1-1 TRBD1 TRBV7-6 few CASSPHRGGNTEAFF TGTGCCAGCAGCCCCCACAGGGGCGGCAACACTGAAGCTTTCTTT
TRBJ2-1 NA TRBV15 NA CATSFGGRTYNEQFF TGTGCCACCAGCTTTGGAGGGCGGACCTACAATGAGCAGTTCTTC
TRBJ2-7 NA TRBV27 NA CASSWAAYYEQYF TGTGCCAGCAGCTGGGCGGCCTACTACGAGCAGTACTTC
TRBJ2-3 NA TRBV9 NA CASSALARGRMMQYF TGTGCCAGCAGCGCCTTAGCGAGGGGCCGTATGATGCAGTATTTT
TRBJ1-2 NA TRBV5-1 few CASSLIPQSNYGYTF TGCGCCAGCAGCTTGATTCCACAGAGTAACTATGGCTACACCTTC
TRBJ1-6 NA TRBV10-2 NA CASSSFGSNSPLHF TGCGCCAGCAGCTCGTTCGGATCTAATTCACCCCTCCACTTT
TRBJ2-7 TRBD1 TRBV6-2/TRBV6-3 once CASSYLAGQGAREQYF TGTGCCAGCAGCTACCTGGCGGGACAGGGGGCGAGGGAGCAGTACTTC
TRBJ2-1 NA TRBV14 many CASSQGGRGMDDPRFF TGTGCCAGCAGCCAGGGGGGCAGAGGCATGGACGATCCCCGGTTCTTC
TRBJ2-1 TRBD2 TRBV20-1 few CSARSREGRGNEQFF TGCAGTGCTAGATCCCGGGAGGGCCGGGGGAATGAGCAGTTCTTC
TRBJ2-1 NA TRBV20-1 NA CSASKTGTHNEQFF TGCAGTGCAAGCAAAACCGGGACTCACAATGAGCAGTTCTTC
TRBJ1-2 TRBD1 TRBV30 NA CAWSVYGTGGVLGYTF TGTGCCTGGAGTGTATACGGGACAGGGGGCGTGCTTGGCTACACCTTC
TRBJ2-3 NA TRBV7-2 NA CASGEGGDTQYF TGTGCCAGCGGCGAAGGGGGAGATACGCAGTATTTT
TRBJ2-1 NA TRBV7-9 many CASSLGGGGSYNEQFF TGTGCCAGCAGCTTGGGGGGAGGGGGCTCCTACAATGAGCAGTTCTTC
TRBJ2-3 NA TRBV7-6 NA CASSSRLTGGVTDTQYF TGTGCCAGCAGCTCCCGTTTAACAGGCGGGGTAACAGATACGCAGTATTTT
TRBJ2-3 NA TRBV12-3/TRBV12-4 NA CASSHPGDTQYF TGTGCCAGCAGCCACCCGGGAGATACGCAGTATTTT
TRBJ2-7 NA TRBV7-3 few CASGLTGNYEQYF TGTGCCAGCGGATTAACAGGGAACTACGAGCAGTACTTC
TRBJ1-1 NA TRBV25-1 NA CASSEVSDTEAFF TGTGCCAGCAGTGAGGTCAGCGACACTGAAGCTTTCTTT
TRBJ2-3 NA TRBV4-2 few CASSSQPFEGSGTDTQYF TGTGCCAGCAGCAGTCAACCCTTTGAGGGATCTGGCACAGATACGCAGTATTTT
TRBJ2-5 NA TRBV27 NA CASSFRRVEAQYF TGTGCCAGCAGTTTCAGGCGGGTCGAGGCCCAGTACTTC
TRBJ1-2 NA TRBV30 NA CAWSKTPRGNYGYTF TGTGCCTGGAGTAAGACTCCAAGGGGTAACTATGGCTACACCTTC
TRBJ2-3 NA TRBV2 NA CASTNMRGHTDTQYF TGTGCCAGCACAAACATGCGGGGGCACACAGATACGCAGTATTTT
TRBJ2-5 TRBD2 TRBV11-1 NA CASSKGSSGRSRETQYF TGTGCCAGCAGCAAGGGAAGTAGCGGGAGGAGCCGAGAGACCCAGTACTTC
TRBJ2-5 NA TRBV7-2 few CASSWDLETQYF TGTGCCAGCAGTTGGGACTTGGAGACCCAGTACTTC
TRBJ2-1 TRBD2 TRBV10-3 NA CAISYGLAGRSYNEQFF TGTGCCATCAGCTACGGACTAGCGGGGCGTTCCTACAATGAGCAGTTCTTC
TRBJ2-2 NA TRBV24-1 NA CATSDLQGPTTNTGELFF TGTGCCACCAGTGATTTGCAGGGACCCACGACGAACACCGGGGAGCTGTTTTTT
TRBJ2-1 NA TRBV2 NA CASSVQARPGVAEQFF TGTGCCAGCAGTGTTCAGGCGCGACCAGGAGTTGCTGAGCAGTTCTTC
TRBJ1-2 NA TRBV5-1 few CASSLRGEYGYTF TGCGCCAGCAGCTTGCGAGGGGAGTATGGCTACACCTTC
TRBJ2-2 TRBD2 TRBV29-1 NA CSVARAGVNTGELFF TGCAGCGTCGCCAGAGCGGGAGTGAACACCGGGGAGCTGTTTTTT
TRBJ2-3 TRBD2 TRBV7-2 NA CASSQRLADTDTQYF TGTGCCAGCAGTCAGAGACTAGCGGACACAGATACGCAGTATTTT